One and the same sample provided the 11 T cell receptor beta chains below, sequenced in a study of CD8 T cells in ankylosing spondylitis. Overall study results and limits: It appeared that ankylosing spondylitis blood was characterized by a TCR beta motif of about 8 highly homologous variants.

Antigens for these TCRs are unknown. MiXCR was run by TCRdb on the 5' RACE reads, yielding one entry per CDR3 protein. This sample has a few hundred thousand distinct CDR3 sequences; roughly 13% occur once, and the top ten carry nearly 7%. The specimen was blood, either unsorted or a sorted T cell fraction (not recorded which). Every receptor here comes from a male donor with ankylosing spondylitis.

This clonotype was counted ten times or more. The chain links TRBV6-1 to TRBJ2-7; a weak D match, TRBD1 (5 bases). Germline V gene data show CDR1 as MNHNS and CDR2 as SASEGT. Trimming pared 1 base from V and 6 bases from J, leaving 13 bases between. This CDR3 contains 14 residues. CDR3 nucleotides: TGTGCCAGCAGTGAAGGGACACCCTCGATCGAGCAGTACTTC. Protein product: CASSEGTPSIEQYF.

This sequence joins TRBV20-1 and TRBJ1-1; D possibly corresponds to TRBD1 (5 bases). From germline, CDR1 is DFQATT and CDR2 SNEGSKA (reference sequence). The CDR3 has 15 amino acids. V was shortened by 0 bases and J by 1 base, with 12 bases between the two germline ends. The CDR3: CSARDPGKPNTEAFF. CDR3 coding DNA: TGCAGTGCTAGAGATCCAGGGAAGCCGAACACTGAAGCTTTCTTT.

The chain employs TRBV28 and TRBJ2-7; D could derive from TRBD1 or TRBD2 (6 bases each). The CDR3 covers 14 residues. Trimming took 5 bases from V and 8 from J, leaving 19 bases between them. Germline V gene data show CDR1 as MDHEN and CDR2 as SYDVKM. The CDR3 DNA is TGTGCCAGCAGTGCCGTGGGGGGCGCTTCGAAGCAGTACGTC. Protein product: CASSAVGGASKQYV.

This clonotype was recorded at least ten times. The chain joins TRBV4-1 to TRBJ2-2; 10 nucleotides line up with TRBD1. CDR1 and CDR2 (germline): MGHRA, YSYEKL. The CDR3 sequence is 15 residues long. Unmatched junction bases numbered 1, after V lost 1 base and J lost 5 bases. CDR3 amino acids: CASSQGTGGTGELFF. CDR3 sequence (DNA): TGCGCCAGCAGCCAAGGGACAGGGGGGACCGGGGAGCTGTTTTTT.

CDR3 sequence: CSASRLRNQPQHF. The CDR3 coding sequence is TGCAGTGCTAGTCGGCTTAGGAATCAGCCCCAGCATTTT. V gene TRBV20-1 combines with J gene TRBJ1-5; D gene unclear. Trimming stripped 3 bases from V and 4 bases from J, with 10 bases between. CDR3 size: 13 residues. The germline V gene has CDR1 DFQATT and CDR2 SNEGSKA (reference sequence).

As DNA, the CDR3 is TGTGCCAGCAGTTACCAATCCAATGTGAAGCGGGAGCAGTTCTTC. Residues: CASSYQSNVKREQFF. This chain links TRBV6-5 with TRBJ2-1; D may be TRBD2 (5 bases). Trimming stripped 2 bases from V and 10 bases from J, with 18 bases between. CDR3 size: 15 residues. Germline V gene data show CDR1 as MNHEY and CDR2 as SVGAGI.

This chain uses TRBV20-1 with TRBJ2-7; 14 bases are shared with TRBD2. The CDR3 is made up of 15 amino acids. With V trimmed by 3 bases and J by 7 bases, 8 bases remained unmatched. CDR1 is DFQATT, CDR2 SNEGSKA, per germline (reference sequence). The DNA of the CDR3 is TGCAGTGCTAGTGGGACTAGCGGGAGTTTGGCAGAGCAGTACTTC. Residues: CSASGTSGSLAEQYF.

This clonotype occurred a few times. The rearrangement joins TRBV10-3 to TRBJ2-2; a possible D gene is TRBD1 (7 bases). Trimming took off 2 bases at V and 6 bases at J, with 16 bases between the two ends. CDR3 length equals 16 residues. Germline values: CDR1 ENHRY, CDR2 SYGVKD. CDR3 nucleotides: TGTGCCATCAGTGAGGGATTGGAGGGGGCCGCCGGGGAGCTGTTTTTT. Translated: CAISEGLEGAAGELFF.

This clonotype has only a few counts. J is TRBJ1-1 and V is TRBV7-8; D is perhaps TRBD1 (5 bases). The CDR3 totals 14 residues. Germline CDR1 reads SGHVS; CDR2 reads FQNEAQ. With 5 bases removed from V and 0 bases from J, the gap between germline ends came to 10 bases. The DNA for the CDR3 is TGTGCCAGCAGCCCGACAGAGTTGAACACTGAAGCTTTCTTT. It encodes CASSPTELNTEAFF. The full variable domain, rest sourced from reference TRBV7-8 and TRBJ1-1, is GAGVSQSPRYKVAKRGQDVALRCDPISGHVSLFWYQQALGQGPEFLTYFQNEAQLDKSGLPSDRFFAERPEGSVSTLKIQRTQQEDSAVYLCASSPTELNTEAFFGQGTRLTVV.

The gene calls are TRBV5-5 and TRBJ2-7; 7 bases match TRBD1. The ends lost 0 bases at V and 4 bases at J; junction bases unmatched: 4. This CDR3 is 14 amino acids long. CDR1 is SGHKS, CDR2 YYEKEE, per germline (reference sequence). CDR3 amino acids: CASSLDRGRYEQYV. DNA of the CDR3: TGTGCCAGCAGCTTGGACAGGGGTCGGTACGAGCAGTACGTC.

This clonotype was seen more than once but under ten times. The J gene is TRBJ2-3, the V gene TRBV5-1, with 11 bases that match TRBD2. CDR3 length: 16 amino acids. V lost 4 bases and J lost 6; bases outside the gene matches: 10. Per germline, CDR1 SGHRS and CDR2 YFSETQ. The DNA of the CDR3 is TGCGCCAGCAGCACTCTAGCGGGAGGCTCTTATGATACGCAGTATTTT. Translation: CASSTLAGGSYDTQYF.